The 16 T cell receptor beta chains listed next were all sequenced from one sample in a study of T cell changes during pregnancy in multiple sclerosis. Profiled with immunoSEQ multiplex PCR; TCRdb holds only in-frame clones, not every one. The sample carries roughly 40,000 clones, roughly 90% recorded once. The sequencing here drew on CD4+ T cells from peripheral blood mononuclear cells, taken in the third trimester of pregnancy. All receptors derive from a female donor with multiple sclerosis, enrolled in a pregnancy study.

The chain links TRBV19 to TRBJ2-5; weak D call: TRBD2 (6 bases). This CDR3 is built from 15 residues. CDR1 is LNHDA and CDR2 is SQIVND in the germline V gene (reference sequence). V was cut by 0 bases and J by 5 bases, with 13 bases left in between. In nucleotides, the CDR3 is TGTGCCAGTAGTATAGACGGGAGTCTGCGCGAGACCCAGTACTTC. The encoded protein is CASSIDGSLRETQYF.

The chain links TRBV7-3 to TRBJ2-2; no clear D gene. The germline gives CDR1 SGHTA, CDR2 FQGTGA. The CDR3 extends over 13 amino acids. V dropped 5 bases and J dropped 3 bases, with 7 bases sitting between them. This chain's CDR3 is CASSETYTGELFF. CDR3 nucleotide sequence: TGTGCCAGCAGCGAGACTTACACCGGGGAGCTGTTTTTT.

This chain links TRBV6-5 with TRBJ1-5; TRBD1 agrees at 8 bases. Germline values: CDR1 MNHEY, CDR2 SVGAGI. This CDR3 spans 13 amino acids. The ends lost 5 bases at V and 7 bases at J; junction bases unmatched: 4. The DNA of the CDR3 is TGTGCCAGCAGTGGGGCAGGGGGCCAGCCCCAGCATTTT. Translated: CASSGAGGQPQHF.

The chain carries TRBV6-1 and TRBJ2-5, with D tentatively TRBD1 (6 bases). V lost 1 base, J lost 12 bases, and 15 bases lay in between. Germline V lookup: CDR1 MNHNS, CDR2 SASEGT. This CDR3 region has 13 residues. CDR3 in DNA: TGTGCCAGCAGTGAAGTAGCAAGGGACACCAAGTACTTC. Protein: CASSEVARDTKYF.

V usage is TRBV2 and J usage is TRBJ2-6, with 11 nucleotides matching TRBD2. Germline trimming cut 5 bases from V and 2 bases from J; bases unmatched to any gene: 8. Germline assignment: CDR1 SNHLY and CDR2 FYNNEI. The CDR3 totals 18 residues. The chain's CDR3 is CASSPAGLAVTGANVLTF. In nucleotides, the CDR3 is TGTGCCAGCAGTCCCGCGGGACTAGCGGTAACTGGGGCCAACGTCCTGACTTTC.

In nucleotides, the CDR3 is TGTGCCAGCAGCTTGGAAGGTGCGGGTGGTAGAGGAAACACCATATATTTT. This encodes CASSLEGAGGRGNTIYF. V gene TRBV5-4 combines with J gene TRBJ1-3; D unresolved. The germline V and J ends were trimmed by 0 bases and 4 bases, with 17 bases remaining between them. The CDR3 has 17 residues. Germline V gives CDR1 SGHNT, CDR2 YYREEE (reference sequence).

The chain recombines TRBV4-3 with TRBJ2-2; 9 bases agree with TRBD1. This CDR3 region has 17 residues. The ends lost 1 base at V and 4 bases at J; junction bases unmatched: 7. The germline gives CDR1 LGHNA, CDR2 YSLEER. The CDR3 DNA sequence: TGCGCCAGCAGCCAAGCCGAACAGGGGGCGGGCACCGGGGAGCTGTTTTTT. It encodes CASSQAEQGAGTGELFF.

This chain connects TRBV27 to TRBJ1-2; the match to TRBD1 covers 9 bases. Germline CDR1 reads MNHEY; CDR2 reads SMNVEV (reference sequence). The CDR3 contains 16 residues. Unmatched junction bases numbered 5, after V lost 3 bases and J lost 0 bases. DNA for the CDR3: TGTGCCAGCAGTTTGGGAACAGGGGGCCCTAACTATGGCTACACCTTC. Translation: CASSLGTGGPNYGYTF.

J is TRBJ1-2 and V is TRBV19, with TRBD1 matching over 8 bases. The CDR3 is 13 amino acids. Unmatched junction bases numbered 4, after V lost 5 bases and J lost 5 bases. Germline assignment: CDR1 LNHDA and CDR2 SQIVND (reference sequence). In DNA form, the CDR3 reads TGTGCCAGTAGTCTGGACAGGGAGTATGGCTACACCTTC. Translating it yields CASSLDREYGYTF. The full variable domain, rest sourced from reference TRBV19 and TRBJ1-2, is DGGITQSPKYLFRKEGQNVTLSCEQNLNHDAMYWYRQDPGQGLRLIYYSQIVNDFQKGDIAEGYSVSREKKESFPLTVTSAQKNPTAFYLCASSLDREYGYTFGSGTRLTVV.

The chain recombines TRBV29-1 with TRBJ2-5; D possibly corresponds to TRBD2 (5 bases). Per germline, CDR1 SQVTM and CDR2 ANQGSEA. V was pared by 5 bases and J by 1 base, with 23 bases between. The CDR3 runs 17 residues. CDR3 loop: CSVLNGTAVRPQETQYF. In DNA form, the CDR3 reads TGCAGCGTTCTTAATGGCACAGCGGTAAGACCCCAAGAGACCCAGTACTTC.

This chain joins TRBV25-1 and TRBJ2-2; no reliable D call. This CDR3 region has 14 residues. V lost 1 base and J lost 4, with 7 bases in between. Germline loops: CDR1 MGHDK, CDR2 SYGVNS. CDR3 amino acids: CASSEFGPTGELFF. The CDR3 DNA reads as TGTGCCAGCAGTGAATTCGGTCCCACCGGGGAGCTGTTTTTT.

The chain uses TRBV10-3 and TRBJ1-1; TRBD1 matches at 7 bases. The trim removed 0 bases at V and 7 bases at J, leaving 8 bases unmatched. The CDR3 covers 15 residues. Looked up from germline, CDR1 is ENHRY and CDR2 is SYGVKD. The CDR3 DNA follows: TGTGCCATCAGTGAGTCAGGGGGACAGTCAGTTGAAGCTTTCTTT. Residues: CAISESGGQSVEAFF.

The chain couples TRBV10-3 to TRBJ2-1, with TRBD2 matching over 11 bases. CDR3 length: 16 amino acids. V lost 2 bases, J lost 5 bases, and 5 bases stayed unmatched. Germline V gives CDR1 ENHRY, CDR2 SYGVKD. DNA of the CDR3: TGTGCCATCAGTGAGAACATAGCGGGAGGGGACAATGAGCAGTTCTTC. Translation gives CAISENIAGGDNEQFF.

The chain recombines TRBV6-6 with TRBJ1-5, with 7 bases lining up with TRBD1. V was clipped by 5 bases and J by 7 bases; unmatched bases: 5. This CDR3 region has 13 residues. Germline CDR1 MNHNY, CDR2 SVGAGI (reference sequence). The CDR3 DNA reads as TGTGCCAGCAGTACAGGGGTACGGCAGCCCCAGCATTTT. Amino acids: CASSTGVRQPQHF.

The chain recombines TRBV5-1 with TRBJ2-3; D gene unclear. This CDR3 is built from 12 residues. Germline V CDR1 and CDR2: SGHRS, YFSETQ. The V and J ends lost 1 base and 6 bases respectively, with 6 bases between them. The CDR3 reads CASSLLGDTQYF. CDR3 nucleotide sequence: TGCGCCAGCAGCTTGTTGGGCGATACGCAGTATTTT.

The chain uses TRBV27 and TRBJ2-7, with 12 bases identical to TRBD1. J was trimmed by 5 bases and V by 0 bases; bases with no gene match: 5. CDR3 length equals 16 residues. Germline V CDR1 and CDR2: MNHEY, SMNVEV (reference sequence). The CDR3: CASSLSWDRGRNEQYF. The CDR3 nucleotides read TGTGCCAGCAGTTTATCTTGGGACAGGGGGCGGAACGAGCAGTACTTC.